This section outlines one T cell receptor beta chain sequence together with its context. Its antigen is still unknown. Qualities for individual bases were not recorded, and no much larger clone is one base off. Library preparation was by PCR. DNA from cultured CD4+ T cells underwent TCR sequencing with the Oncomine TCR Beta short-read assay at the Johns Hopkins FTIC core. The QIAamp micro DNA kit was used to extract genomic DNA from the cultured CD4+ T cells. The Oncomine TCR Beta libraries from cultured CD4+ T cells were pooled using unique dual indexes and then sequenced on an Illumina iSeq 100. On the study's bioinformatics: Non-productive sequences were removed, and CDR3s not starting with C, not ending with F or W, or shorter than 7 amino acids were discarded. The MANAFEST web application identified antigen-specific clonotypes by comparing peptide-stimulated wells against reference wells and other culture wells. To be called positive, a clone needed an FDR below 0.05, an odds ratio above 5, and a productive frequency above 0.1% in at least two of three replicate wells. A clonotype was classed as cross-reactive if the clonotype showed significant expansion both in SARS-CoV-2 spike wells and in at least one common cold coronavirus spike condition. Levenshtein distances (stringdist) and unrooted phylogenetic trees (ape) in R version 3.6.1 were used to assess CDR3 homology. TCRdb itself trimmed the public reads at Q25 with fastp, ran MiXCR and retained productive beta chains. A single entry per CDR3 protein holds the most common genes and DNA from its merged rows. The V and J calls were determined by TCRdb, not by the authors. A total of 20,000 to 25,000 distinct CDR3 sequences appear in this sample, approximately 56% of them only once. The ten largest clones take up 13% of the sample.

The treatment or condition tag for this specimen amounts to: roughly ten-day PBMC culture with coronavirus spike peptide pools or control peptides (ViraFEST assay). The ViraFEST assay, used in the study, expanded antigen-specific T cells with peptide pools and then identified the expanded clonotypes through TCR sequencing. Negative nucleocapsid antibody tests before and after vaccination confirmed that the healthy vaccine recipients had no prior SARS-CoV-2 infection. Approximately 1.8 million PBMCs per well were cultured in IMDM with approximately 5% human AB serum and 9 to 10 IU/ml IL-2, plus 10 ug/ml peptide pools. On days 3 and 7, half of the culture medium was replaced with fresh IL-2-containing medium. Once the cells had been in culture for over 9 days, the EasySep CD4+ T cell isolation kit was used to isolate CD4+ T cells by negative selection. Ficoll-Paque Plus gradient centrifugation was used to isolate PBMCs from whole blood, and the isolated PBMCs were then either used fresh or cryopreserved at -140C. Triplicate wells were generally used for each culture condition.

These data belong to a study of vaccination and CD4 T cells after COVID-19 (dated by TCRdb to the early 2020s). A note on the overall study: Six males and four females were included in the convalescent cohort, with two Hispanic individuals, seven Caucasians, two Asians and one multiracial person represented. Post-COVID blood samples from convalescent patients were collected a median of roughly 100 days after diagnosis, with a range of roughly 35 to 170 days. Culture stimuli were overlapping spike peptide pools from SARS-CoV-2 and from the common cold coronaviruses HCoV-NL63, HCoV-OC43 and HCoV-229E. Post-vaccine blood samples were taken a median of 72 days after the second vaccine dose, with a range of roughly 14 to 241 days. Each participant got two doses of either the Pfizer-BioNTech BNT162b2 vaccine (n=8) or the Moderna mRNA-1273 vaccine (n=2). In roughly 11 COVID-19 convalescent patients and a handful of infection-naive healthy vaccine recipients, the spike-specific CD4+ TCR repertoire before mRNA vaccination was compared with the repertoire after mRNA vaccination. In control cultures, a CEFX viral epitope pool was used as positive control, an HIV-1 Nef peptide pool was used as negative control, or no peptide was added.

V is cut by 0 bases and J by 1 base, and the space between the germline ends is 8 bases. The CDR3 sequence holds 14 residues, the cysteine and phenylalanine included. Only the CDR3 DNA is retained, 42 bases long and in frame from the first base. Taken from the germline V gene (reference sequence), the CDR1 and CDR2 loops are DFQATT and SNEGSKA. Broader findings and caveats from the paper: The median number of SARS-CoV-2-reactive clonotypes rose from 20 to 25 after infection to roughly 38 after vaccination, but the change was not significant. Relatively few convalescent patients were included in the study, and early timepoints after natural infection were not analyzed. In convalescent patients, a median roughly 87% of post-vaccine SARS-CoV-2-reactive clones were detected only after vaccination, suggesting vaccine-specific priming. In convalescent patients, nearly all vaccine-specific clones (304 of 307) were found to be mono-reactive for SARS-CoV-2 spike rather than cross-reactive with common cold coronaviruses.

The clonotype comes from a human donor who received a COVID-19 vaccine. The chain links TRBV20-1 with TRBJ2-3; the D gene cannot be named for sure. The source material was CD4+ T cells from blood, cultured in vitro, sampled after SARS-CoV-2 vaccination. The CDR3 has the sequence CSARDSVGTDTQYF. The sequenced DNA is TGCAGTGCTAGAGATTCTGTGGGCACAGATACGCAGTATTTT.